The subject of this entry is one T cell receptor beta chain. The sample is drawn from a study of blood T cell repertoires in COVID-19. Study in general: Sites in the United States, Italy and Spain provided acute and convalescent COVID-19 samples. The analysed material was cDNA or gDNA that came from T cells, B-cell-depleted T cells, or PBMCs.

In the source study's methods: Quantification of nucleated cells was approximated via reference gene primer amplification. The assay was immunoSEQ multiplex PCR, and TCRdb's table has in-frame clones only and misses some. V and J calls and clone size are given by that table; D and trimming were obtained from the DNA. The table shows fewer than 250,000 clones, with approximately 86% occurring only once. Germline values: CDR1 MNHEY, CDR2 SMNVEV (reference sequence). The germline V and J ends were trimmed by 6 bases and 2 bases, with 10 bases remaining between them. The CDR3 is 14 amino acids. This clonotype was obtained from a man aged 55-75 years with acute or convalescent COVID-19. The specimen was peripheral blood. The chain has TRBV27 and TRBJ2-2, with D possibly TRBD1 on 6 matching bases. As DNA, the CDR3 is TGTGCCAGCAGCCCGGGACAAAACACCGGGGAGCTGTTTTTT. Protein: CASSPGQNTGELFF.